The 10 T cell receptor beta chains in this list originate from one sample, sequenced in a study of T cells expressing NK-cell markers. TCRdb reprocessed the 5' RACE reads and keeps a single row for each CDR3 protein, giving no DNA. The clone table shows almost 450,000 distinct CDR3 sequences, with the ten largest holding roughly 8%. Sequencing was performed on blood T cells: a sorted CD56 or NKG2C T cell subset, CD4+ or CD8+ T cells, or bulk PBMC T cells (not recorded which). All receptors derive from a woman between 18 and 70 years old in good health.

The chain employs TRBV21-1 and TRBJ2-5. TRBV21-1 is deemed a pseudogene. The CDR3 contains 15 residues. The CDR3 region is CASSKNTNTQETQYF.

The chain employs TRBV18 and TRBJ2-1; without DNA, the TCRdb call of TRBD2 cannot be checked. The CDR3 is 15 residues long. Germline CDR1 reads KGHSH; CDR2 reads LQKENI. The CDR3 protein is CASSPPREYSPEQFF.

The chain recombines TRBV7-9 with TRBJ1-4; absent DNA, TCRdb's TRBD1 call cannot be checked. Germline CDR1 is SEHNR and CDR2 is FQNEAQ (reference sequence). This CDR3 is 16 amino acids long. The chain's CDR3 is CASSLRPDRDGEKLFF.

CDR3 residues: CSARDRVPGYTF. V usage is TRBV20-1 and J usage is TRBJ1-2; TCRdb indicates TRBD1, and absent DNA this call remains unverified. Germline CDR1 DFQATT, CDR2 SNEGSKA (reference sequence). The CDR3 is 12 residues long.

The chain carries TRBV12-3 or TRBV12-4 and TRBJ2-1. This CDR3 comprises 15 residues. CDR3 sequence reads: CASSLSGVGSYEQFF.

This chain uses TRBV9 with TRBJ1-2; TCRdb returns TRBD1, unconfirmable since there is no DNA. This CDR3 comprises 15 residues. CDR1 and CDR2 (germline): SGDLS, YYNGEE. CDR3 loop: CASSVVTPGAYGYTF.

This chain uses TRBV5-1 with TRBJ2-5; without DNA, the TCRdb call of TRBD1 cannot be checked. This CDR3 has 13 residues. In germline, CDR1 is SGHRS, CDR2 YFSETQ. The CDR3: CASSFTGGGTQYF.

The chain recombines TRBV7-2 with TRBJ2-1. This CDR3 contains 12 residues. Germline V gives CDR1 SGHTA, CDR2 FQGNSA. The CDR3 is CASSTNGYEQFF.

J is TRBJ2-3 and V is TRBV15; the D call of TRBD1 rests on TCRdb alone, since no DNA is present to check it. CDR3 length equals 11 residues. The V gene's germline CDR1 is LNHNV and CDR2 YYDKDF (reference sequence). CDR3 in amino acids: CATSRSGEQYF.

The V and J genes are TRBV7-3 and TRBJ2-1; TCRdb's D gene call, TRBD2, goes unchecked for lack of DNA. The CDR3 has 19 amino acids. Germline CDR1 reads SGHTA; CDR2 reads FQGTGA. The CDR3 loop reads CASSLGVAGAGRSYNEQFF.